Given below is one TCR beta chain in context. The source of the sample is a study of blood T cell repertoires in COVID-19. TCRdb's copy holds only in-frame clones and misses some; the assay was immunoSEQ multiplex PCR. Seen here are roughly 250,000 clones, about 90% observed once, and the top ten hold roughly 3.5%. Trimming took off 1 base at V and 4 bases at J, with 6 bases between the two ends. From germline, CDR1 is SGHNT and CDR2 YENEEA. The CDR3 is 13 residues long. The source material was PBMCs or T cells enriched from blood (not recorded which). The J gene is TRBJ2-3, the V gene TRBV11-3, with D unclear. This sequence originates from a woman between 40 and 50 years old with acute COVID-19. The CDR3 DNA follows: TGTGCCAGCAGCTTAGCGTTTTCAGATACGCAGTATTTT. Its protein product is CASSLAFSDTQYF.